A selection of T cell receptor beta chains follows, all from one sample in a study of T-cell reconstitution after alpha-beta-depleted transplantation in children. TCRdb independently ran MiXCR on the PCR reads; one entry per CDR3 protein. The data contain some 190,000 distinct CDR3 sequences, approximately 10% of them singletons. The material was PBMCs, obtained before TCRalphabeta/CD19-depleted stem cell transplant. The origin of the receptors is a boy aged 2 to 10 with acute myeloid leukemia, due to receive a stem cell transplant. Both conserved end residues are part of each CDR3. D genes are given only for firm matches. Only part of the rows carry a size: once, few, many, or a class if the clone is expanded.

j_gene	abundance	v_gene	d_gene	CDR3aa	CDR3nt
TRBJ2-2	many	TRBV5-1	-	CASSLLQSGRGNTGELFF	TGCGCCAGCAGCTTGCTCCAGAGTGGGAGAGGCAACACCGGGGAGCTGTTTTTT
TRBJ1-3	-	TRBV6-5	-	CASSYSAGKNTIYF	TGTGCCAGCAGTTACTCGGCAGGAAAAAACACCATATATTTT
TRBJ1-5	many	TRBV7-4	-	CASSPSGLAFHQPQHF	TGTGCCAGCAGCCCCTCGGGGTTGGCATTCCATCAGCCCCAGCATTTT
TRBJ2-2	many	TRBV27	TRBD2	CASRPSGTTGELFF	TGTGCCAGCAGGCCTAGCGGGACTACCGGGGAGCTGTTTTTT
TRBJ1-2	many	TRBV2	-	CASSEVPNTYGYTF	TGTGCCAGCAGTGAGGTCCCCAACACTTATGGCTACACCTTC
TRBJ2-1	many	TRBV20-1	-	CSATTPDGYNEQFF	TGCAGTGCTACGACCCCGGACGGATACAATGAGCAGTTCTTC
TRBJ2-7	many	TRBV20-1	-	CSATQIRMDEQYF	TGCAGTGCTACACAGATCCGGATGGACGAGCAGTACTTC
TRBJ1-4	many	TRBV5-6	-	CASSQWGVGDNEKLFF	TGTGCCAGCAGCCAGTGGGGGGTCGGGGACAATGAAAAACTGTTTTTT
TRBJ2-1	many	TRBV28	TRBD2	CASSGDGRAFNEQFF	TGTGCCAGCAGTGGGGACGGGAGGGCCTTCAATGAGCAGTTCTTC
TRBJ2-3	few	TRBV2	-	CASSVWREGQDTQYF	TGTGCCAGCAGTGTTTGGCGGGAAGGTCAGGATACGCAGTATTTT
TRBJ2-3	many	TRBV18	TRBD2	CASSPERGLADTQYF	TGTGCCAGCTCACCGGAGCGGGGCCTGGCAGATACGCAGTATTTT
TRBJ1-4	many	TRBV27	-	CASSFLGPNEKLFF	TGTGCCAGCAGTTTCCTCGGCCCTAATGAAAAACTGTTTTTT
TRBJ2-1	many	TRBV4-2	-	CASSQERRGYSDNEQFF	TGTGCCAGCAGCCAAGAGAGACGGGGATATAGCGACAATGAGCAGTTCTTC
TRBJ2-5	many	TRBV12-3/TRBV12-4	-	CASSFLGGGRETQYF	TGTGCCAGCAGTTTCCTTGGGGGAGGAAGGGAGACCCAGTACTTC
TRBJ2-2	many	TRBV5-1	-	CASSLDESSAGTGELFF	TGCGCCAGCAGCTTGGATGAATCGTCCGCCGGGACCGGGGAGCTGTTTTTT
TRBJ2-5	many	TRBV2	TRBD2	CASSATSGRQETQYF	TGTGCCAGCAGTGCGACTAGCGGGAGACAAGAGACCCAGTACTTC
TRBJ2-2	many	TRBV20-1	-	CSADDLRGTGELFF	TGCAGTGCCGACGACCTGCGCGGCACCGGGGAGCTGTTTTTT
TRBJ2-7	many	TRBV12-3/TRBV12-4	-	CASTFGGHSYEQYF	TGTGCCAGCACCTTCGGGGGACATTCCTACGAGCAGTACTTC
TRBJ2-3	many	TRBV20-1	-	CSARDHKDTQYF	TGCAGTGCTAGAGATCATAAAGATACGCAGTATTTT
TRBJ2-3	many	TRBV29-1	-	CSVVRNYTQYF	TGCAGCGTTGTGAGGAATTATACGCAGTATTTT
TRBJ2-5	many	TRBV5-6	-	CASSLPPPGGLGGETQYF	TGTGCCAGCAGCTTACCACCACCCGGGGGACTTGGGGGAGAGACCCAGTACTTC
TRBJ2-7	many	TRBV5-6	-	CASSFLAGTSYEQYF	TGTGCCAGCAGCTTTCTGGCAGGGACTTCCTACGAGCAGTACTTC
TRBJ1-2	many	TRBV5-1	-	CASSPTGTGLRGYTF	TGCGCCAGCAGCCCTACGGGGACGGGCCTTAGGGGCTACACCTTC
TRBJ1-5	few	TRBV30	TRBD1	CAWSPWSGGGQPQHF	TGTGCCTGGAGCCCTTGGTCAGGGGGCGGTCAGCCCCAGCATTTT
TRBJ1-2	many	TRBV29-1	-	CSGSGGGPGGYTF	TGCAGCGGAAGCGGTGGGGGGCCGGGGGGCTACACCTTC
TRBJ1-1	-	TRBV5-1	TRBD1	CASTFGTGRTEAFF	TGCGCCAGCACCTTTGGGACAGGGAGGACTGAAGCTTTCTTT
TRBJ2-1	many	TRBV7-9	-	CASSLAFANEQFF	TGTGCCAGCAGCTTAGCCTTTGCCAATGAGCAGTTCTTC
TRBJ2-1	-	TRBV19	-	CASSPFSSYNEQFF	TGTGCCAGTAGTCCCTTCTCCTCCTACAATGAGCAGTTCTTC
TRBJ1-3	many	TRBV6-5	-	CASSYSWAASGNTIYF	TGTGCCAGCAGTTACTCGTGGGCAGCCTCTGGAAACACCATATATTTT
TRBJ2-7	many	TRBV4-2	TRBD2	CASSQDRPSGRATEFYHEQYF	TGTGCCAGCAGCCAAGATCGTCCTAGCGGGAGGGCCACGGAATTTTACCACGAGCAGTACTTC
TRBJ1-2	many	TRBV20-1	-	CSASSRGDMYGYTF	TGCAGTGCTAGTTCGAGGGGCGATATGTATGGCTACACCTTC
TRBJ1-1	many	TRBV5-6	-	CASKRTARTEAFF	TGTGCCAGCAAGAGGACAGCTCGGACTGAAGCTTTCTTT
TRBJ1-2	many	TRBV5-6	-	CASSLEQGRPSGYTF	TGTGCCAGCAGCTTGGAACAGGGTCGGCCTTCTGGCTACACCTTC
TRBJ1-4	many	TRBV5-8	-	CASSFLRTTNEKLFF	TGTGCCAGCAGCTTTCTCAGGACAACTAATGAAAAACTGTTTTTT
TRBJ2-7	many	TRBV10-3	-	CAISGPAATYEQYF	TGTGCCATCAGTGGTCCAGCGGCCACTTACGAGCAGTACTTC
TRBJ2-1	many	TRBV24-1	-	CATSEPGGGHNEQFF	TGTGCCACCAGCGAACCGGGTGGCGGACACAATGAGCAGTTCTTC
TRBJ2-3	many	TRBV10-3	TRBD1	CAIRGDRESNTQYF	TGTGCCATCAGGGGGGACAGGGAGTCAAATACGCAGTATTTT
TRBJ2-7	many	TRBV28	TRBD1	CASSPRTGGNGDEQYF	TGTGCCAGCAGTCCTCGGACAGGGGGGAATGGAGACGAGCAGTACTTC
TRBJ1-2	-	TRBV29-1	TRBD1	CSVGGQTNYGYTF	TGCAGCGTTGGGGGACAGACTAACTATGGCTACACCTTC
TRBJ2-2	many	TRBV6-5	-	CASSYASGLTGELFF	TGTGCCAGCAGTTACGCCTCCGGACTCACCGGGGAGCTGTTTTTT
TRBJ1-2	many	TRBV20-1	TRBD1	CSAENLRPGQGVYGYTF	TGCAGTGCCGAAAACCTCCGTCCGGGACAGGGGGTCTATGGCTACACCTTC
TRBJ2-2	many	TRBV30	-	CAWDPGPLPNTGELFF	TGTGCCTGGGATCCTGGGCCTCTGCCGAACACCGGGGAGCTGTTTTTT
TRBJ2-3	many	TRBV6-5	-	CASRETTDTQYF	TGTGCCAGCAGAGAGACAACAGATACGCAGTATTTT
TRBJ2-1	many	TRBV5-5	-	CASSGNEQFF	TGTGCCAGCAGCGGCAATGAGCAGTTCTTC
TRBJ2-2	many	TRBV29-1	TRBD2	CSVAGTSVTGELFF	TGCAGCGTGGCCGGGACTAGCGTCACCGGGGAGCTGTTTTTT
TRBJ2-6	many	TRBV10-3	-	CAISESDVLTF	TGTGCCATCAGTGAGTCGGACGTCCTGACTTTC
TRBJ2-1	few	TRBV9	-	CASSGGGSLYNEQFF	TGTGCCAGCAGCGGGGGTGGTAGTCTCTACAATGAGCAGTTCTTC
TRBJ2-5	many	TRBV5-5	-	CASSLTGPISRETQYF	TGTGCCAGCAGCTTGACCGGACCAATCTCCCGAGAGACCCAGTACTTC
TRBJ2-2	many	TRBV15	-	CATSSTGRLNTGELFF	TGTGCCACCAGCAGCACGGGACGGCTGAACACCGGGGAGCTGTTTTTT
TRBJ2-2	-	TRBV19	-	CASSPDRLGELFF	TGTGCCAGTAGCCCGGACAGATTGGGGGAGCTGTTTTTT
TRBJ1-5	-	TRBV28	-	CASSPFGPQHF	TGTGCCAGCAGTCCCTTTGGGCCCCAGCATTTT
TRBJ1-4	many	TRBV6-6	-	CASRGSEKLFF	TGTGCCAGCAGGGGGAGCGAAAAACTGTTTTTT
TRBJ1-3	-	TRBV7-6	TRBD1	CASIENPVGTGRNTIYF	TGTGCCAGCATCGAAAATCCGGTAGGGACAGGCCGAAACACCATATATTTT
TRBJ2-1	once	TRBV4-1	-	CASSQPTVARDNEQFF	TGCGCCAGCAGCCAGCCAACCGTCGCGCGTGACAATGAGCAGTTCTTC